This passage covers 6 T cell receptor beta chains from one sample sequenced in a study of identical twins. One entry per CDR3 protein, called by TCRdb with MiXCR from the 5' RACE reads. The repertoire holds approximately 350,000 distinct CDR3 sequences, with approximately 13% as singletons. This sample also belongs to another study, concerning yellow fever vaccine responses in identical twins.

The material sequenced was CD8+ T cells sorted from blood. All receptors come from a woman in her late teens or twenties in good health.

This clonotype was seen many times. V usage is TRBV7-3 and J usage is TRBJ1-4; 8 bases fit TRBD1. With 4 bases clipped from V and 0 bases from J, the junction kept 10 bases outside the gene matches. Germline CDR1 and CDR2: SGHTA and FQGTGA. There are 18 residues in the CDR3. As DNA, the CDR3 is TGTGCCAGCAGCTCCTACACAGGGGGACTTGCAACTAATGAAAAACTGTTTTTT. Protein: CASSSYTGGLATNEKLFF. Filled out from reference TRBV7-3 and TRBJ1-4, the complete variable domain reads GAGVSQTPSNKVTEKGKYVELRCDPISGHTALYWYRQSLGQGPEFLIYFQGTGAADDSGLPNDRFFAVRPEGSVSTLKIQRTERGDSAVYLCASSSYTGGLATNEKLFFGSGTQLSVL.

This clonotype was observed a handful of times. V usage is TRBV20-1 and J usage is TRBJ2-1; D possibly matches TRBD1 or TRBD2 (7 bases each). CDR1 is DFQATT and CDR2 is SNEGSKA in the germline V gene (reference sequence). The CDR3 extends over 13 amino acids. The V gene lost 5 bases and the J gene lost 4 bases, with 12 bases spanning the gap. DNA of the CDR3: TGCAGTGCTCGGGGGGACAGATACAATGAGCAGTTCTTC. Its protein is CSARGDRYNEQFF.

This clonotype showed up just a few times. V is TRBV29-1 and J is TRBJ2-1; 14 nucleotides match TRBD2. CDR1 is SQVTM, CDR2 ANQGSEA, per germline. The J segment lost 8 bases and the V segment lost 7 bases, leaving 13 bases of the junction unmatched. The CDR3 is made up of 16 amino acids. CDR3 sequence: CSGGTSGSSVFDEQFF. CDR3 DNA sequence: TGCAGCGGCGGGACTAGCGGGAGTTCGGTGTTCGATGAGCAGTTCTTC.

There are many counts of this clonotype. The chain recombines TRBV2 with TRBJ1-5; TRBD1 might be the D (5 bases). Trimming cost V 6 bases and J 5 bases, with 14 bases left between them. The V gene's germline CDR1 is SNHLY and CDR2 FYNNEI. This CDR3 comprises 14 residues. CDR3 nucleotides: TGTGCCAGCAGGAGAGGGGCCGCCTATCAGCCCCAGCATTTT. Translation gives CASRRGAAYQPQHF.

The J gene is TRBJ2-7, the V gene TRBV4-1, with TRBD2 identical over 13 bases. Unmatched junction bases numbered 3, after V lost 4 bases and J lost 3 bases. Per the germline V gene, CDR1 is MGHRA and CDR2 is YSYEKL. CDR3 length: 15 amino acids. The CDR3 loop is CASSRGLAGDYEQYF. CDR3 DNA: TGCGCCAGCAGCCGCGGACTAGCGGGAGACTACGAGCAGTACTTC.

The sample holds a few counts of this clonotype. The J gene is TRBJ2-5, the V gene TRBV28; 7 bases fit TRBD2. This CDR3 comprises 15 residues. V was clipped by 6 bases and J by 1 base; unmatched bases: 8. Germline assignment: CDR1 MDHEN and CDR2 SYDVKM. In nucleotides, the CDR3 is TGTGCCAGCAGCCAGTCGGGGGGTTCCCAAGAGACCCAGTACTTC. Translated: CASSQSGGSQETQYF.